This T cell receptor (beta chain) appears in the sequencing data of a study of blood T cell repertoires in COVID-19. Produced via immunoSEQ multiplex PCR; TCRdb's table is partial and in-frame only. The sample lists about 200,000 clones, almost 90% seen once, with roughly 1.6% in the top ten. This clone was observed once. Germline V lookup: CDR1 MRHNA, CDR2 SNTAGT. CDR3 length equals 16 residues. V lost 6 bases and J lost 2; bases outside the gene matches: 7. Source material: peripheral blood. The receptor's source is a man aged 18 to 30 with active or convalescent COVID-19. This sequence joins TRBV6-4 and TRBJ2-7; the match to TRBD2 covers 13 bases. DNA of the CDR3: TGTGCCAGCAGAGAGGGACTAGCGGGATACCCCTACGAGCAGTACTTC. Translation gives CASREGLAGYPYEQYF.